This T cell receptor (beta chain) stems from a study of radiation and T cells in renal cell carcinoma. Clones were sequenced by immunoSEQ multiplex PCR, and TCRdb holds only the in-frame ones, with some missing. This repertoire shows 130,000 to 150,000 clones, around nine tenths found once; its top ten account for around 17%. Regarding time point: blood 4 weeks post-SBRT, at nephrectomy. The sample's treatment: 15 Gy SBRT to primary tumor, nephrectomy 4 weeks later. Nephrectomy followed 15 Gy stereotactic body radiation by 4 weeks. After SBRT, blood was collected at 2 and 4 weeks, plus baseline. Germline CDR1 and CDR2: SGHNT and YENEEA. Deletions cut 5 bases from V and 4 bases from J, with 15 bases between. This CDR3 region has 15 residues.

This receptor was obtained from a woman in her 50s with renal cell carcinoma. J is TRBJ2-1 and V is TRBV11-3, with D perhaps matching TRBD2 (6 bases). Sample: blood, taken from a patient whose treatment included radiotherapy and nephrectomy. This CDR3 reads CASSPRSGTYNEQFF. CDR3 coding DNA: TGTGCCAGCAGCCCCCGATCGGGGACTTACAATGAGCAGTTCTTC. Full variable domain (remainder filled in from reference TRBV11-3 and TRBJ2-1): EAGVVQSPRYKIIEKKQPVAFWCNPISGHNTLYWYLQNLGQGPELLIRYENEEAVDDSQLPKDRFSAERLKGVDSTLKIQPAELGDSAVYLCASSPRSGTYNEQFFGPGTRLTVL.